The 12 T cell receptor beta chains given below trace back to one sample, sequenced in a study of T cell responses to AZD1222 COVID-19 vaccine. Assay used: immunoSEQ multiplex PCR; TCRdb lists only in-frame clones, some missing. The sample consists of over 120,000 clones, over 90% of them appearing once. The sample in question was peripheral blood, obtained on day 0 of AZD1222 vaccination. The receptors derive from an adult in good health.

The chain links TRBV2 to TRBJ2-1; 7 bases are shared with TRBD2. Germline V gene sequence: CDR1 SNHLY, CDR2 FYNNEI. J gave up 4 bases and V 9 bases, and 12 bases lay outside the gene matches. There are 15 residues in the CDR3. DNA of the CDR3: TGTGCCAGTAGAGGGAGGGCCGAGGTGTACAATGAGCAGTTCTTC. This gives the protein CASRGRAEVYNEQFF. Complete variable domain (other parts from reference TRBV2 and TRBJ2-1): EPEVTQTPSHQVTQMGQEVILRCVPISNHLYFYWYRQILGQKVEFLVSFYNNEISEKSEIFDDQFSVERPDGSNFTLKIRSTKLEDSAMYFCASRGRAEVYNEQFFGPGTRLTVL.

The V gene is TRBV27, the J gene TRBJ2-7; TRBD1 agrees at 7 bases. After removal of 4 bases from V and 1 base from J, the junction contained 4 bases not matched to a gene. From germline, CDR1 is MNHEY and CDR2 SMNVEV (reference sequence). CDR3 size: 14 residues. The CDR3 nucleotides read TGTGCCAGCAGTTCCTGGGACAGTTCCTACGAGCAGTACTTC. Amino acids: CASSSWDSSYEQYF.

The rearrangement joins TRBV7-2 to TRBJ2-3; D ambiguous. Germline CDR1 is SGHTA and CDR2 is FQGNSA. Trimming took off 1 base at V and 2 bases at J, with 4 bases between the two ends. The CDR3 has 13 residues. CDR3 region: CASSLVITDTQYF. CDR3 in DNA: TGTGCCAGCAGCTTAGTTATCACAGATACGCAGTATTTT. Filled out from reference TRBV7-2 and TRBJ2-3, the complete variable domain reads GAGVSQSPSNKVTEKGKDVELRCDPISGHTALYWYRQSLGQGLEFLIYFQGNSAPDKSGLPSDRFSAERTGGSVSTLTIQRTQQEDSAVYLCASSLVITDTQYFGPGTRLTVL.

The V call is TRBV27, the J call TRBJ1-1, with D perhaps matching TRBD1 (5 bases). The V end lost 3 bases, the J end lost 1 base, and 6 bases lay between the germline ends. CDR3 size: 13 residues. Germline V gene lookup returns CDR1 MNHEY and CDR2 SMNVEV (reference sequence). CDR3 in amino acids: CASSFGGNTEAFF. The DNA of the CDR3 is TGTGCCAGCAGTTTTGGGGGGAACACTGAAGCTTTCTTT.

This chain uses TRBV2 with TRBJ2-4; TRBD1 matches at 8 bases. CDR1 and CDR2 from the germline V gene are SNHLY and FYNNEI. V lost 11 bases, J lost 3 bases, and 3 bases stayed unmatched. CDR3 length: 12 residues. The CDR3 reads CARGTGKNIQYF. The DNA for the CDR3 is TGTGCCCGCGGGACAGGCAAAAACATTCAGTACTTC.

This clone was observed a single time. The V gene is TRBV19, the J gene TRBJ2-5, with 11 bases aligning to TRBD1. V was clipped by 5 bases and J by 5 bases; unmatched bases: 4. Germline V gives CDR1 LNHDA, CDR2 SQIVND (reference sequence). The CDR3 is 14 residues long. The CDR3 coding sequence is TGTGCCAGTAGTGCCCGGGACAGGGGGGAGACCCAGTACTTC. It translates to CASSARDRGETQYF.

The chain links TRBV27 to TRBJ1-4; 8 bases match TRBD1. The V segment lost 3 bases and the J segment 8 bases; nucleotides outside the gene matches: 5. Germline CDR1 is MNHEY and CDR2 is SMNVEV (reference sequence). The CDR3 is made up of 14 amino acids. The CDR3 spells CASSLDREEEKLFF. The CDR3 DNA reads as TGTGCCAGCAGTTTGGACAGGGAGGAGGAAAAACTGTTTTTT.

The rearrangement joins TRBV9 to TRBJ2-2, with no clear D. The germline CDR1 and CDR2 sequences are SGDLS and YYNGEE. V was trimmed by 0 bases and J by 8 bases, leaving 11 bases between them. The CDR3 contains 14 residues. CDR3 sequence (DNA): TGTGCCAGCAGCGTAGTAACCACCGGGGGGGAGCTGTTTTTT. Encoded protein: CASSVVTTGGELFF. Supplemented by reference TRBV9 and TRBJ2-2, the full variable domain reads DSGVTQTPKHLITATGQRVTLRCSPRSGDLSVYWYQQSLDQGLQFLIQYYNGEERAKGNILERFSAQQFPDLHSELNLSSLELGDSALYFCASSVVTTGGELFFGEGSRLTVL.

This chain connects TRBV25-1 to TRBJ1-1; 7 bases are a match to TRBD1. Germline V gene data show CDR1 as MGHDK and CDR2 as SYGVNS. This CDR3 has 14 residues. V shed 7 bases, J shed 4 bases, and the junction held 9 bases outside the gene matches. CDR3 protein: CASTPGGGVTEAFF. The CDR3 DNA is TGTGCCAGCACCCCAGGGGGAGGAGTCACTGAAGCTTTCTTT.

J is TRBJ2-2 and V is TRBV11-2; D assignment may be TRBD1 or TRBD2 (5 bases each). Germline-derived CDR1 and CDR2 are SGHAT and FQNNGV. The V end was cut by 1 base, the J end by 13 bases, with 25 bases between. The CDR3 is made up of 17 amino acids. The CDR3 DNA reads TGTGCCAGCAGCTTAGTAGGGAGCAGGGACCGGAGACCAGGGCTGTTTTTT. Encoded protein: CASSLVGSRDRRPGLFF.

The chain employs TRBV7-9 and TRBJ2-1; D gene unclear. V lost 5 bases and J 0 bases, leaving 8 bases between the germline ends. Germline CDR1 and CDR2: SEHNR and FQNEAQ (reference sequence). The CDR3 extends over 14 amino acids. The CDR3 protein is CASSLPSSYNEQFF. The DNA of the CDR3 is TGTGCCAGCAGCCTTCCCAGCTCCTACAATGAGCAGTTCTTC. Variable domain in full (rest from reference TRBV7-9 and TRBJ2-1): DTGVSQNPRHKITKRGQNVTFRCDPISEHNRLYWYRQTLGQGPEFLTYFQNEAQLEKSRLLSDRFSAERPKGSFSTLEIQRTEQGDSAMYLCASSLPSSYNEQFFGPGTRLTVL.

The V and J genes are TRBV7-8 and TRBJ1-5, with D possibly matching TRBD1 (6 bases). CDR3 length equals 12 residues. Germline V gene data show CDR1 as SGHVS and CDR2 as FQNEAQ. The V gene lost 4 bases and the J gene lost 6 bases, with 7 bases spanning the gap. For the CDR3, the DNA is TGTGCCAGCAGCTACAGGGCTCAGCCCCAGCATTTT. This translates into CASSYRAQPQHF.